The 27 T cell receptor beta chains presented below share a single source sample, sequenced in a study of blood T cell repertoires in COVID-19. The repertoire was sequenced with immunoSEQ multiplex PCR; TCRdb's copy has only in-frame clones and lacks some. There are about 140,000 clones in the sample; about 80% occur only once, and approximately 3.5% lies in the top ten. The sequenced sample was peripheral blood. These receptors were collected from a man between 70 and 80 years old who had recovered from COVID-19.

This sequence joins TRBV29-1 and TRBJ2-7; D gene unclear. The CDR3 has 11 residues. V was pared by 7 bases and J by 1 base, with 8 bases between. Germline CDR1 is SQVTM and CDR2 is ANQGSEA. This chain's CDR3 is CSAYNSYEQYF. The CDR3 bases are TGCAGCGCCTATAATTCCTACGAGCAGTACTTC.

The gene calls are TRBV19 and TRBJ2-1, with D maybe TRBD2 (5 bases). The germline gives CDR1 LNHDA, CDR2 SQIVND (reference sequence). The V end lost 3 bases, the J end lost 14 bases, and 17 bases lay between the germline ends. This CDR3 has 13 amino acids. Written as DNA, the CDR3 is TGTGCCAGTAGTATGAGCTTTGGGGAGAAGGAGTTCTTC. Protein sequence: CASSMSFGEKEFF.

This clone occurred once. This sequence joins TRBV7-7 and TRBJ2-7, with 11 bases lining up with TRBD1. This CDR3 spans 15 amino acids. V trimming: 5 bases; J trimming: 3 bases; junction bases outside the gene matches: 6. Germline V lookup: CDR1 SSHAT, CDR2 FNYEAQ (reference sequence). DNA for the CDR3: TGTGCCAGCAGCGAAGGACAGGGGGCGGGCTACGAGCAGTACTTC. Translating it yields CASSEGQGAGYEQYF.

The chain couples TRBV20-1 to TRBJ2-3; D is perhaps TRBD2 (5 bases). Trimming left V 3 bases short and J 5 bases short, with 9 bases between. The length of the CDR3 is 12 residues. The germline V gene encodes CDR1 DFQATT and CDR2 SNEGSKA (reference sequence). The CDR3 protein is CSASGGEDTQYF. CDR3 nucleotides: TGCAGTGCTAGTGGAGGTGAAGATACGCAGTATTTT.

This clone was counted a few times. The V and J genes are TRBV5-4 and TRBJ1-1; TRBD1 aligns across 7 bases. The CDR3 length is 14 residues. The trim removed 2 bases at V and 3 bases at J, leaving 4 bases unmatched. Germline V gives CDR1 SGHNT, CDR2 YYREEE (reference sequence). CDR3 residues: CASSLGRGYTEAFF. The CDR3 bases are TGTGCCAGCAGCTTAGGCAGGGGGTACACTGAAGCTTTCTTT.

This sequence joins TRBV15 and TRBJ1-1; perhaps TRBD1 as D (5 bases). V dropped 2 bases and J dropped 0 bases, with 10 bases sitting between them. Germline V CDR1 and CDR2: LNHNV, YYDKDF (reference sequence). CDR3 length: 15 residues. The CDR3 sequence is CATSRWTIMNTEAFF. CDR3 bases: TGTGCCACCAGCAGATGGACAATCATGAACACTGAAGCTTTCTTT. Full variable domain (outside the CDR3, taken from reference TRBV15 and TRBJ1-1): DAMVIQNPRYQVTQFGKPVTLSCSQTLNHNVMYWYQQKSSQAPKLLFHYYDKDFNNEADTPDNFQSRRPNTSFCFLDIRSPGLGDTAMYLCATSRWTIMNTEAFFGQGTRLTVV.

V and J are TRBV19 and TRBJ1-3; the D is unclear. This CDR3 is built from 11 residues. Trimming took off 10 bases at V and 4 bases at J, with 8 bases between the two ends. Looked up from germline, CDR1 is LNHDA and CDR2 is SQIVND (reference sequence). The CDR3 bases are TGTGCCACTAATGAGGGAAACACCATATATTTT. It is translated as CATNEGNTIYF.

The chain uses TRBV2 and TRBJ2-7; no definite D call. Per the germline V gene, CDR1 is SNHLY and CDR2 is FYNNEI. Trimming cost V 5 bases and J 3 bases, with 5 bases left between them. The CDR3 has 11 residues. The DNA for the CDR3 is TGTGCCAGCAGTAGCTACTACGAGCAGTACTTC. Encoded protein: CASSSYYEQYF. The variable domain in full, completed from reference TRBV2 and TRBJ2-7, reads EPEVTQTPSHQVTQMGQEVILRCVPISNHLYFYWYRQILGQKVEFLVSFYNNEISEKSEIFDDQFSVERPDGSNFTLKIRSTKLEDSAMYFCASSSYYEQYFGPGTRLTVT.

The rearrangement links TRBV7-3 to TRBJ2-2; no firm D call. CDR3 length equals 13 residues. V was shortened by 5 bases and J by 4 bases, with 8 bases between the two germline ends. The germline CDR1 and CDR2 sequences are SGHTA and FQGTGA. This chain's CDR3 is CASSPSVTGELFF. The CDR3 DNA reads TGTGCCAGCAGCCCCTCGGTCACCGGGGAGCTGTTTTTT.

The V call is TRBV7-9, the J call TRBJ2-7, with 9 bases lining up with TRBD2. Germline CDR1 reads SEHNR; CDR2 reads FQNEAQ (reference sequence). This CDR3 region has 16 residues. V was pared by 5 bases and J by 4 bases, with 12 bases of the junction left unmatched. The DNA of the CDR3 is TGTGCCAGCAGCCCTTCGACCGGGACTAGCCCTTACGAGCAGTACTTC. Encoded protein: CASSPSTGTSPYEQYF.

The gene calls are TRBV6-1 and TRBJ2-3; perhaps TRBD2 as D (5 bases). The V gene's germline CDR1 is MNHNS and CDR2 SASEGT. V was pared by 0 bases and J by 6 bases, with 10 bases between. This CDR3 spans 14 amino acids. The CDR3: CASSEAGGSDTQYF. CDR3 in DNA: TGTGCCAGCAGTGAAGCCGGAGGATCTGATACGCAGTATTTT.

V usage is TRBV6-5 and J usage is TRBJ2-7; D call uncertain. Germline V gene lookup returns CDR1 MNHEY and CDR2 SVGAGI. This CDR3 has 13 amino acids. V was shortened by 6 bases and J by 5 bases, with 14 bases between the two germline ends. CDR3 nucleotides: TGTGCCAGCAGAGCGCCGGCCGAGGACGAGCAGTACTTC. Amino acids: CASRAPAEDEQYF.

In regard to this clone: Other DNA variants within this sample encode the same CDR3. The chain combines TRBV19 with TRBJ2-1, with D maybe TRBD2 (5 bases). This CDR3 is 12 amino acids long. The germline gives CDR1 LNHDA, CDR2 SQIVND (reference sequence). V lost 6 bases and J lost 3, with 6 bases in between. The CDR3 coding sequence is TGTGCCAGTAGCGGGAACTACAATGAGCAGTTCTTC. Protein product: CASSGNYNEQFF.

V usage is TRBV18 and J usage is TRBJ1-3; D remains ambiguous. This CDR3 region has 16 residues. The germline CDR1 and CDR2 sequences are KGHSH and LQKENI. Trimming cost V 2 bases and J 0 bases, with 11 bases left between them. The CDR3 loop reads CASSPYSSASGNTIYF. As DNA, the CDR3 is TGTGCCAGCTCACCATACAGCTCCGCCTCTGGAAACACCATATATTTT.

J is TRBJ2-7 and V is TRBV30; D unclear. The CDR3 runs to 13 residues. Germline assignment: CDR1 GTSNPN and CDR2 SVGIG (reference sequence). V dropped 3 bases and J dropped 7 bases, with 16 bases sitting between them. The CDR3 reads CAWSIARFWEQYF. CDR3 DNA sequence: TGTGCCTGGAGCATTGCCAGGTTCTGGGAGCAGTACTTC.

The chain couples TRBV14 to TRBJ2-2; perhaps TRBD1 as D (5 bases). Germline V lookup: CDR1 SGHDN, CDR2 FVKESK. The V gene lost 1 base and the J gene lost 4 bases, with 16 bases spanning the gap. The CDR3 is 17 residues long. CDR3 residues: CASSQAPTEDPTGELFF. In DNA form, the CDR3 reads TGTGCCAGCAGCCAAGCACCGACAGAAGACCCCACCGGGGAGCTGTTTTTT.

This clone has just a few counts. CDR3 bases: TGTGCCAGCAGCTTACTTCCTAGCTGGGAGACCCAGTACTTC. Translated, it gives CASSLLPSWETQYF. The V call is TRBV7-9, the J call TRBJ2-5; the D gene is possibly TRBD2 (5 bases). This CDR3 is 14 amino acids long. V shed 2 bases and J shed 5 bases, with 12 bases lying between them. The V gene's germline CDR1 is SEHNR and CDR2 FQNEAQ (reference sequence).

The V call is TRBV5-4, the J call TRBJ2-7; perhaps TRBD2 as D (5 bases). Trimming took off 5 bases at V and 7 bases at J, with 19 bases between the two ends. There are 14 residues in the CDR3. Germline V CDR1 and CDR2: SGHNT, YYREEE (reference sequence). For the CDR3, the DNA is TGTGCCAGCAGACCGAGCGGCCTCCCACGAGAGCAGTACTTC. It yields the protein CASRPSGLPREQYF.

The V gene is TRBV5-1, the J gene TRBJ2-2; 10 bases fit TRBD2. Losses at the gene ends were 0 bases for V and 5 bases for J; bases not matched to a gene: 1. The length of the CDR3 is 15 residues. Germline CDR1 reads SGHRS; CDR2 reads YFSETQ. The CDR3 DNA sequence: TGCGCCAGCAGCTTGGCAGCGGGAGGGACCGGGGAGCTGTTTTTT. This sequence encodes CASSLAAGGTGELFF.

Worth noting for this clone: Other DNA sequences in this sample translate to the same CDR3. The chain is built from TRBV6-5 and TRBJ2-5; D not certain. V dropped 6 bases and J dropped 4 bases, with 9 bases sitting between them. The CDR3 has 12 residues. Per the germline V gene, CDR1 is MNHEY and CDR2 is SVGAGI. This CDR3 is CASSLSGETQYF. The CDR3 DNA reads TGTGCCAGCAGCCTTAGTGGAGAGACCCAGTACTTC.

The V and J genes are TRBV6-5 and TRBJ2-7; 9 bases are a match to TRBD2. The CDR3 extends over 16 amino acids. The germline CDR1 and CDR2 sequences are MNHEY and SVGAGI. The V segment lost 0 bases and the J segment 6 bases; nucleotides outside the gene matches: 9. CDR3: CASSYSSASGTLEQYF. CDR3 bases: TGTGCCAGCAGTTACTCGAGTGCTAGCGGGACGCTCGAGCAGTACTTC.

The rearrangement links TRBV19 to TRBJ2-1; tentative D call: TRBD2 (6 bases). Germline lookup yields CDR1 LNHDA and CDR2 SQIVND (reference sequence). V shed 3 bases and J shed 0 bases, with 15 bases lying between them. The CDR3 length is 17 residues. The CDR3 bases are TGTGCCAGTAGTATCGTAGGAGGGCGGGACTCCTACAATGAGCAGTTCTTC. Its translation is CASSIVGGRDSYNEQFF.

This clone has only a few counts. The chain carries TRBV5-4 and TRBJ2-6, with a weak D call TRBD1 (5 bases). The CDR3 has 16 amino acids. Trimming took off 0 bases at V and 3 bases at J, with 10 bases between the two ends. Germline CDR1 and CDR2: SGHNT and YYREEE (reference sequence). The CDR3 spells CASSLGQRSGANVLTF. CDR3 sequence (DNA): TGTGCCAGCAGCTTGGGACAGAGAAGTGGGGCCAACGTCCTGACTTTC.

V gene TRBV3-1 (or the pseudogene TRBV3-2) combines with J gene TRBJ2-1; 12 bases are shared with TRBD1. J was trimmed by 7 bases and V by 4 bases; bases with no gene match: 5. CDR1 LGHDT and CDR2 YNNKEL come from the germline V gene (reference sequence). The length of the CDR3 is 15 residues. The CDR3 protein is CASSPGQGAGNEQFF. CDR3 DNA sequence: TGTGCCAGCAGCCCGGGACAGGGGGCGGGAAATGAGCAGTTCTTC.

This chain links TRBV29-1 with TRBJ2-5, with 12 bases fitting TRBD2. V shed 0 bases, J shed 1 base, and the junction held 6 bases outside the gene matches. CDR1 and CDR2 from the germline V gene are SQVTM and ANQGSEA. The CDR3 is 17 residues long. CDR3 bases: TGCAGCGTTGAAGATGGGCGGACTAGCGGGACCCAAGAGACCCAGTACTTC. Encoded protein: CSVEDGRTSGTQETQYF.

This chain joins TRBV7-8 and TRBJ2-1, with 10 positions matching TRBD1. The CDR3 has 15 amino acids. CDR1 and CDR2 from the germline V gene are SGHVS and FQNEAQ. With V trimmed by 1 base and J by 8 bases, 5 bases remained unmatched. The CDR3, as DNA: TGTGCCAGCAGCTTAGGGGACAGGGGCCATGATGAGCAGTTCTTC. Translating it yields CASSLGDRGHDEQFF.

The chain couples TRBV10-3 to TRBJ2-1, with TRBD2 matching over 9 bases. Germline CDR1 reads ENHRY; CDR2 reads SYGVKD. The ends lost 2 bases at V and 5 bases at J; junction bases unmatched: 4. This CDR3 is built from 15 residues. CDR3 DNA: TGTGCCATCAGTGAGCGTCTAGCGGGAAACAATGAGCAGTTCTTC. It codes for CAISERLAGNNEQFF.